The 2 T cell receptor beta chains in this list originate from one sample, sequenced in a study of tumor-infiltrating lymphocytes in localized non-small cell lung cancer. Clones were read by immunoSEQ multiplex PCR, and TCRdb kept only the in-frame ones, dropping some. The sample includes about 15,000 clones, approximately 79% of them seen just once. The sequencing input was lung tumor tissue. Receptors originate from a human donor with non-small cell lung cancer.

The V call is TRBV29-1, the J call TRBJ1-3; D is undetermined. V was shortened by 4 bases and J by 3 bases, with 7 bases between the two germline ends. The CDR3 is 12 amino acids. Germline values: CDR1 SQVTM, CDR2 ANQGSEA. The CDR3: CSVAVFGNTIYF. In DNA form, the CDR3 reads TGCAGCGTTGCGGTGTTTGGAAACACCATATATTTT.

In its sample, this clone was seen a few times. The J gene is TRBJ2-1, the V gene TRBV6-1; D is tentatively TRBD1 or TRBD2 (5 bases each). Germline lookup yields CDR1 MNHNS and CDR2 SASEGT. Trimming removed 8 bases at V and 12 bases at J, with 23 bases between. This CDR3 is 14 amino acids long. CDR3 protein: CASEWGPHQTGQFF. In nucleotides, the CDR3 is TGTGCCAGCGAGTGGGGACCCCACCAAACGGGGCAGTTCTTC.